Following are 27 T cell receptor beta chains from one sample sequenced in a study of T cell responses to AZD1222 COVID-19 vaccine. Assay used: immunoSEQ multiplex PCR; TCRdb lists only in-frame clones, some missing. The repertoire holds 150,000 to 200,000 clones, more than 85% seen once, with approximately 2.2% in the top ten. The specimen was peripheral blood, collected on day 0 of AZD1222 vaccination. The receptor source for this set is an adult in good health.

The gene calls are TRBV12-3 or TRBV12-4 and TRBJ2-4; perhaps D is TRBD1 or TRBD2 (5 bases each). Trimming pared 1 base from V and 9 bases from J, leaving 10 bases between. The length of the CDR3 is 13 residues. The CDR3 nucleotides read TGTGCCAGCAGTTTAGGGGGGTCGAGCATTCAGTACTTC. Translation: CASSLGGSSIQYF.

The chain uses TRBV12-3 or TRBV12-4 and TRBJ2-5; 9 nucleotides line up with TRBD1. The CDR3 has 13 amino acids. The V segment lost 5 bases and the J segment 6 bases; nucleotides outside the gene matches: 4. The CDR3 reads CASSRDREKTQYF. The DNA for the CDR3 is TGTGCCAGCAGTCGGGACAGGGAGAAGACCCAGTACTTC.

The CDR3 coding sequence is TGTGCCAGCAGCCCTGAACCAGCGAAGAATGAGCAGTTCTTC. As protein: CASSPEPAKNEQFF. The rearrangement uses TRBV3-1 (or the pseudogene TRBV3-2) and TRBJ2-1; D remains ambiguous. Trimming stripped 4 bases from V and 7 bases from J, with 14 bases between. Germline V gives CDR1 LGHDT, CDR2 YNNKEL (reference sequence). The length of the CDR3 is 14 residues.

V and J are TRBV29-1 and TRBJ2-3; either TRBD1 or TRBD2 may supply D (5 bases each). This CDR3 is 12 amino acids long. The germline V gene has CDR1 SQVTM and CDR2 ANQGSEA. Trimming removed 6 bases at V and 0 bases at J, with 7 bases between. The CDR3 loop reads CSVRESTDTQYF. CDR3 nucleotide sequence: TGCAGCGTCAGGGAGAGCACAGATACGCAGTATTTT.

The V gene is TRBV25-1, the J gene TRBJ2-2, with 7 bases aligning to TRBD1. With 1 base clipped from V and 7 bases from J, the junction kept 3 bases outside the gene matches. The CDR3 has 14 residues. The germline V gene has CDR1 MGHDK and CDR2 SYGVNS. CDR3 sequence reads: CASSELTGLGELFF. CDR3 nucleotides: TGTGCCAGCAGTGAATTGACAGGGCTCGGGGAGCTGTTTTTT.

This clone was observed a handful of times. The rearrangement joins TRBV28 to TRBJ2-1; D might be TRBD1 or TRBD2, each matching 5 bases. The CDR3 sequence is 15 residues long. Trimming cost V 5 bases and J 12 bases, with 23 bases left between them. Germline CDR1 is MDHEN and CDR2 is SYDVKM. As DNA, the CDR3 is TGTGCCAGCAGTCAAATTAAGGGACCCCTAACGGGGCAGTTCTTC. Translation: CASSQIKGPLTGQFF. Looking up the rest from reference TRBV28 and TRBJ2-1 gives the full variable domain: DVKVTQSSRYLVKRTGEKVFLECVQDMDHENMFWYRQDPGLGLRLIYFSYDVKMKEKGDIPEGYSVSREKKERFSLILESASTNQTSMYLCASSQIKGPLTGQFFGPGTRLTVL.

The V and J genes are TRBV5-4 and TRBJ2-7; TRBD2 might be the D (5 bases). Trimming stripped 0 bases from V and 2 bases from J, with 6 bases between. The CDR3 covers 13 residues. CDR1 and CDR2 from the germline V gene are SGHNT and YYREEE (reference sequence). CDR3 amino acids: CASSLAGTYEQYF. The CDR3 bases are TGTGCCAGCAGCTTGGCCGGGACCTACGAGCAGTACTTC.

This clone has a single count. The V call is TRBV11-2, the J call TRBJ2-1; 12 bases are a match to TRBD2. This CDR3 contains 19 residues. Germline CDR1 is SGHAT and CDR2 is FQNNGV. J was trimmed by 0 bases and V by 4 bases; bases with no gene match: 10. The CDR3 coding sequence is TGTGCCAGCAGCTCCACCGTTCTAGCGGGAGGGAGCTCCTACAATGAGCAGTTCTTC. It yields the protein CASSSTVLAGGSSYNEQFF.

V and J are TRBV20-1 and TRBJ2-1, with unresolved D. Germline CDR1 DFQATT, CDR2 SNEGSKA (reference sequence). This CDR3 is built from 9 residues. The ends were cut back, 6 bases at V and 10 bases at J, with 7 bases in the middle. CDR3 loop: CSAPQEQFF. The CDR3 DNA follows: TGCAGTGCCCCCCAGGAGCAGTTCTTC.

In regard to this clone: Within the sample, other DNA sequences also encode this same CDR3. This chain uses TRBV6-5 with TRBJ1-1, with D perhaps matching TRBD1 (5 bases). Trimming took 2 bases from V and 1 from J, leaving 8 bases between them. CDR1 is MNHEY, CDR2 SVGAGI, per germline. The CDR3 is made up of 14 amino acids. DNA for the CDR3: TGTGCCAGCAGTTACGGGGGAGGGAACACTGAAGCTTTCTTT. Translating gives CASSYGGGNTEAFF.

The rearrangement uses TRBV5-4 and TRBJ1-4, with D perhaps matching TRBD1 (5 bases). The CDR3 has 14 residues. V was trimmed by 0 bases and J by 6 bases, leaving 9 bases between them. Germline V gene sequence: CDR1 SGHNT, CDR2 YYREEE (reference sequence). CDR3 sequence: CASSLAGRDEKLFF. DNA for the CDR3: TGTGCCAGCAGCTTGGCAGGCAGGGATGAAAAACTGTTTTTT.

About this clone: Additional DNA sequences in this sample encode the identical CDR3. CDR3 region: CASSLQETQYF. The CDR3 region has the DNA TGTGCCAGCAGCCTCCAAGAGACCCAGTACTTC. This chain links TRBV2 with TRBJ2-5, with D unclear. V was shortened by 6 bases and J by 1 base, with 3 bases between the two germline ends. The CDR3 is 11 amino acids. In germline, CDR1 is SNHLY, CDR2 FYNNEI.

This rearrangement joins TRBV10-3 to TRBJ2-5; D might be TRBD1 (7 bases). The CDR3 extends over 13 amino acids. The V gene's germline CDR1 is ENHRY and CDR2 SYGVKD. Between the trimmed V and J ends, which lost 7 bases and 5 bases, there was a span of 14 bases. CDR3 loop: CAINQGGRETQYF. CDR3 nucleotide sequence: TGTGCCATCAATCAGGGGGGCCGGGAGACCCAGTACTTC.

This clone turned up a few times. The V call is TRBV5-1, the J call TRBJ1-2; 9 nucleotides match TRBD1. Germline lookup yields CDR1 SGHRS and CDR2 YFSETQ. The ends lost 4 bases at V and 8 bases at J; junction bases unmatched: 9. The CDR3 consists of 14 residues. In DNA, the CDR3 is TGCGCCAGCAGCCCGGAGGGACAGGGTAAAGGCTACACCTTC. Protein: CASSPEGQGKGYTF.

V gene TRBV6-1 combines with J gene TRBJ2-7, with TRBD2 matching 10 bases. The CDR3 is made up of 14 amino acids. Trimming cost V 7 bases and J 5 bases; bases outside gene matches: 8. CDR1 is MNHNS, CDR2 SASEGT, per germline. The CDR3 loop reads CASISSGSRNEQYF. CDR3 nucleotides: TGTGCCAGCATTTCTAGCGGGAGCAGAAACGAGCAGTACTTC.

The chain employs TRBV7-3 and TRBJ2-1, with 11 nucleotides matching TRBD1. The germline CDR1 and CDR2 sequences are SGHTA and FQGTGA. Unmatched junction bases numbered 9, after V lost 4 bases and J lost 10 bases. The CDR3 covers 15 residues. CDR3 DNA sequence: TGTGCCAGCAGCTACACAGGGACAGGGGGAGAGGAGCAGTTCTTC. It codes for CASSYTGTGGEEQFF. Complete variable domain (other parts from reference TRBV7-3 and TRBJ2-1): GAGVSQTPSNKVTEKGKYVELRCDPISGHTALYWYRQSLGQGPEFLIYFQGTGAADDSGLPNDRFFAVRPEGSVSTLKIQRTERGDSAVYLCASSYTGTGGEEQFFGPGTRLTVL.

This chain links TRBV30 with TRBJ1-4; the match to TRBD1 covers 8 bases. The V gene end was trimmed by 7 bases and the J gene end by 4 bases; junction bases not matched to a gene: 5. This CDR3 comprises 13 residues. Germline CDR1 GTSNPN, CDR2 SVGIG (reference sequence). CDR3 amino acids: CASGDRFNEKLFF. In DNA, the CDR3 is TGTGCCTCCGGGGACAGGTTTAATGAAAAACTGTTTTTT.

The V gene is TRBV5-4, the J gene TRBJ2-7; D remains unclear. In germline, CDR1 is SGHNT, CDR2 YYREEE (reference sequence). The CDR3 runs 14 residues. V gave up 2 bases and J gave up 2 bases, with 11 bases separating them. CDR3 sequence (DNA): TGTGCCAGCAGCTTCTTTTCTCGCGCCTACGAGCAGTACTTC. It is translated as CASSFFSRAYEQYF.

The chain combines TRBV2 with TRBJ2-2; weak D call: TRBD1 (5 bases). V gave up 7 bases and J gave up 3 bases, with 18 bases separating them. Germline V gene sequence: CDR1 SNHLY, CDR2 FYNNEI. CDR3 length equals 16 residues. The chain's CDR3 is CASKAAAGQYTGELFF. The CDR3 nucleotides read TGTGCCAGCAAGGCCGCCGCAGGGCAGTACACCGGGGAGCTGTTTTTT. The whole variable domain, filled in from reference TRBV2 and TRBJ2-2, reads EPEVTQTPSHQVTQMGQEVILRCVPISNHLYFYWYRQILGQKVEFLVSFYNNEISEKSEIFDDQFSVERPDGSNFTLKIRSTKLEDSAMYFCASKAAAGQYTGELFFGEGSRLTVL.

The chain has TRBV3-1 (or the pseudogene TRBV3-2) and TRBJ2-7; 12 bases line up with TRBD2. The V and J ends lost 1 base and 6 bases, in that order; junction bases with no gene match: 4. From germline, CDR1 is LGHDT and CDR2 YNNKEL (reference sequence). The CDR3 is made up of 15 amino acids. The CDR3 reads CASSQGLAGEREQYF. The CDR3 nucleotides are TGTGCCAGCAGCCAAGGACTAGCGGGAGAGCGCGAGCAGTACTTC.

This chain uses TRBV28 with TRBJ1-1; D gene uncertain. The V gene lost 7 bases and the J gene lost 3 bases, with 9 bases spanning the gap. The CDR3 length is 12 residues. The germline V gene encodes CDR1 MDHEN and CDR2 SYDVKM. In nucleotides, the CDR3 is TGTGCCAGCAACGAGGTGGACACTGAAGCTTTCTTT. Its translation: CASNEVDTEAFF.

The CDR3 is CAIGSEFLPKSSYEQYF. CDR3 DNA sequence: TGTGCCATCGGGTCGGAGTTCCTCCCTAAGAGCTCCTACGAGCAGTACTTC. The rearrangement uses TRBV10-3 and TRBJ2-7; D unclear. Trimming pared 8 bases from V and 0 bases from J, leaving 23 bases between. The CDR3 totals 17 residues. CDR1 ENHRY and CDR2 SYGVKD come from the germline V gene.

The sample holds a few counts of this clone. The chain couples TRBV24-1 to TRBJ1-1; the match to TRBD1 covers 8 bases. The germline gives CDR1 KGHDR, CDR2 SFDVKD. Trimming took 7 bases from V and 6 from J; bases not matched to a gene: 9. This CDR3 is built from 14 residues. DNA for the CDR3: TGTGCCACCAGCCAGACAGGGGCGCGGGCTGAAGCTTTCTTT. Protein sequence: CATSQTGARAEAFF.

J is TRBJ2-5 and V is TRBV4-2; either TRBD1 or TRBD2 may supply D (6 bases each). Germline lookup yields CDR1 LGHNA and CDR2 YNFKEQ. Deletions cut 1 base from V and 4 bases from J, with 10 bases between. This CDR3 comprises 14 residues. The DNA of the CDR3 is TGTGCCAGCAGCCAAGGGGGGGCCGGAGAGACCCAGTACTTC. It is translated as CASSQGGAGETQYF.

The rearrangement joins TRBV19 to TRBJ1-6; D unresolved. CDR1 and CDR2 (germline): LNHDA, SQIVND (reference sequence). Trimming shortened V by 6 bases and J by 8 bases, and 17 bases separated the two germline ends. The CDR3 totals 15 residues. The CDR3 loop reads CASRSPPGNDSPLHF. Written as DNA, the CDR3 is TGTGCCAGTAGATCCCCCCCGGGTAACGATTCACCCCTCCACTTT.

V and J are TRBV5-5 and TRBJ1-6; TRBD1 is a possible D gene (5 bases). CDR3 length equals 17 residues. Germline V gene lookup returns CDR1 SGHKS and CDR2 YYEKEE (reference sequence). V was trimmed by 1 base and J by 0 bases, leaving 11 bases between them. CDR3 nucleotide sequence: TGTGCCAGCAGCTTGTCCAGGGAGAGCTCCTATAATTCACCCCTCCACTTT. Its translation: CASSLSRESSYNSPLHF.

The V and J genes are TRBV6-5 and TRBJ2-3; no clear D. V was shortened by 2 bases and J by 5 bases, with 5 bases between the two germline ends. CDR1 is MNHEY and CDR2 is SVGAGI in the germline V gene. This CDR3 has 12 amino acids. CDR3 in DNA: TGTGCCAGCAGTTACACAGAAGATACGCAGTATTTT. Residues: CASSYTEDTQYF.